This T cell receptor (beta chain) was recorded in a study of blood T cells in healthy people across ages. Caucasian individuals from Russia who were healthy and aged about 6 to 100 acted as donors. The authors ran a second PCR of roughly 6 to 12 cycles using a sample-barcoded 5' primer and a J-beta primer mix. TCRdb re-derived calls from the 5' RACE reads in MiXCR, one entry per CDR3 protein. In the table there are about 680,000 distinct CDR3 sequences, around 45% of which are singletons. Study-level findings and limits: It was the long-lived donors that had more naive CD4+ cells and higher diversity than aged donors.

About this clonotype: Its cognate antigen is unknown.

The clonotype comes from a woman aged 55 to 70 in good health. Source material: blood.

CDR3 region: CSVEGSRRSYNEQYF. CDR3 sequence (DNA): TGCAGCGTTGAAGGCTCGAGGAGGTCCTACAATGAGCAGTACTTC. This chain links TRBV29-1 with TRBJ2-1; the D gene is possibly TRBD2 (5 bases). The DNA end lines up better with TRBJ2-7; the J call may be wrong. The CDR3 length is 15 residues. Germline V gene lookup returns CDR1 SQVTM and CDR2 ANQGSEA.